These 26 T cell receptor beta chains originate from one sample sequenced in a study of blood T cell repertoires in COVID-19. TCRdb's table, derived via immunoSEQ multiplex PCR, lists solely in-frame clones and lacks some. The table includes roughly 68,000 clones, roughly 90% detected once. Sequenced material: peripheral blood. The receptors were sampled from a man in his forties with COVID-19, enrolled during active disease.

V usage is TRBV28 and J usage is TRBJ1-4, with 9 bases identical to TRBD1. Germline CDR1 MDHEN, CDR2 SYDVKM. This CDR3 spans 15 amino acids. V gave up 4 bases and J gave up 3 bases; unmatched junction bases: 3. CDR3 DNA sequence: TGTGCCAGCAGTTCACAGGGGGCGGCTAATGAAAAACTGTTTTTT. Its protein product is CASSSQGAANEKLFF.

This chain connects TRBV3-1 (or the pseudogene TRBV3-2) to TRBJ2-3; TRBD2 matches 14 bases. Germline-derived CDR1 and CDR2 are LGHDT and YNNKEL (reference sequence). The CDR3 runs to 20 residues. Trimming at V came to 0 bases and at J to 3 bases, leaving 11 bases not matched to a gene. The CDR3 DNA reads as TGTGCCAGCAGCCAAGACCCGGGACTAGCGGGGGCCACCCAAACAGATACGCAGTATTTT. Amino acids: CASSQDPGLAGATQTDTQYF.

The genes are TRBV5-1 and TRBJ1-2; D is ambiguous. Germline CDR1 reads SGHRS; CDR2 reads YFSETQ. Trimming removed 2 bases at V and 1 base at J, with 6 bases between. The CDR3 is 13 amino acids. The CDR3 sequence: CASSFGLNYGYTF. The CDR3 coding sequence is TGCGCCAGCAGCTTTGGGCTTAACTATGGCTACACCTTC.

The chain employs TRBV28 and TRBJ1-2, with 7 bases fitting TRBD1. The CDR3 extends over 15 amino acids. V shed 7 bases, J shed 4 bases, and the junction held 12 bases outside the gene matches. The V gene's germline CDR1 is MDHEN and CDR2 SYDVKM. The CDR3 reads CASNNDDRVFYGYTF. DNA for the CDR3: TGTGCCAGCAATAACGATGACAGGGTTTTCTATGGCTACACCTTC.

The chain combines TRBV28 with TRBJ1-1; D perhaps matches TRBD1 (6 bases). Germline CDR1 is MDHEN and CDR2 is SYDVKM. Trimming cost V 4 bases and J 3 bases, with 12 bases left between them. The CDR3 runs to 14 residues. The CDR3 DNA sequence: TGTGCCAGCAGTTGGGGGCGCGAGGACACTGAAGCTTTCTTT. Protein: CASSWGREDTEAFF.

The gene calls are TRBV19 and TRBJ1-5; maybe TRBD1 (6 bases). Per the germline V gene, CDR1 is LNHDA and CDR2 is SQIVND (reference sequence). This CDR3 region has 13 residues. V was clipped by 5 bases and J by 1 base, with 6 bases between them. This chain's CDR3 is CASSGQSNQPQHF. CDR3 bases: TGTGCCAGTAGTGGACAGAGCAATCAGCCCCAGCATTTT.

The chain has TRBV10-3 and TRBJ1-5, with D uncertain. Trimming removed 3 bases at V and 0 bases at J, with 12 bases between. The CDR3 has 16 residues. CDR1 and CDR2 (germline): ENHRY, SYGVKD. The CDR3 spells CAISERGMDSNQPQHF. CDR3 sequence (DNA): TGTGCCATCAGTGAACGAGGGATGGATAGCAATCAGCCCCAGCATTTT.

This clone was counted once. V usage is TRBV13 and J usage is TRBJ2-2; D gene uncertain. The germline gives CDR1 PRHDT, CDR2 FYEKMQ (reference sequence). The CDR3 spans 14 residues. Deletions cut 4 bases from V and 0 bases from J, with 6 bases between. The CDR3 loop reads CASSSPTNTGELFF. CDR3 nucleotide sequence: TGTGCCAGCAGCTCGCCTACGAACACCGGGGAGCTGTTTTTT.

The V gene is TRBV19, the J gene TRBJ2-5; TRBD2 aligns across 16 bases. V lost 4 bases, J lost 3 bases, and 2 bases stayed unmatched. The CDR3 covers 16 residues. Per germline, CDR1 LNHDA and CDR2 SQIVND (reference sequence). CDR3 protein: CASSTGTSGGEETQYF. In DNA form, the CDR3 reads TGTGCCAGTAGTACTGGGACTAGCGGGGGGGAAGAGACCCAGTACTTC. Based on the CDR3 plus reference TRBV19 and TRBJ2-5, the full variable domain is DGGITQSPKYLFRKEGQNVTLSCEQNLNHDAMYWYRQDPGQGLRLIYYSQIVNDFQKGDIAEGYSVSREKKESFPLTVTSAQKNPTAFYLCASSTGTSGGEETQYFGPGTRLLVL.

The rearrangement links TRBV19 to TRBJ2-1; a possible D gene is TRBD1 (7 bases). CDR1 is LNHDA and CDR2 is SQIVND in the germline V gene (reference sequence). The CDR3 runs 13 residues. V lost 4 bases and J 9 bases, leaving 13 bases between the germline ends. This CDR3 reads CASSRRDSLEQFF. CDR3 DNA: TGTGCCAGTAGTAGGAGGGACAGTCTTGAGCAGTTCTTC.

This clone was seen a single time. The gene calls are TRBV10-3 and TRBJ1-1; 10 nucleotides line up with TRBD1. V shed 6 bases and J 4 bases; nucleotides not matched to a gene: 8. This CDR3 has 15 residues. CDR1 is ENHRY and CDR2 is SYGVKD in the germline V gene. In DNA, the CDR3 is TGTGCCATCAGACCTGGACAGGGGGACAGCACTGAAGCTTTCTTT. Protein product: CAIRPGQGDSTEAFF.

CDR3 region: CASGPQGAETQYF. CDR3 nucleotide sequence: TGTGCCAGCGGTCCACAGGGGGCAGAGACCCAGTACTTC. The chain links TRBV12-3 or TRBV12-4 to TRBJ2-5, with 9 bases that match TRBD1. The CDR3 is made up of 13 amino acids. The junction had 5 bases not matched to a gene; V was cut back by 8 bases and J by 4 bases.

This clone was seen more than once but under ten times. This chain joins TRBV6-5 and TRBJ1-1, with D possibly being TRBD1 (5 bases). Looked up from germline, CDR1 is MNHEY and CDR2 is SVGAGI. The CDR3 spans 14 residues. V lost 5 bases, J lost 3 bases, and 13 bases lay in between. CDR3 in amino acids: CASSNQGTDTEAFF. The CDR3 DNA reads TGTGCCAGCAGTAATCAGGGAACGGACACTGAAGCTTTCTTT.

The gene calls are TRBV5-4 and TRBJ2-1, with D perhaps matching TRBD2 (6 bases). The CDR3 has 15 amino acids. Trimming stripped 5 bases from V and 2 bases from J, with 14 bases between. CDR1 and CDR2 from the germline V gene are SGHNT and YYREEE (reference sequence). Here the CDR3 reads CASSSGTSPYNEQFF. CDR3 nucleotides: TGTGCCAGCAGTTCCGGGACTTCCCCCTACAATGAGCAGTTCTTC.

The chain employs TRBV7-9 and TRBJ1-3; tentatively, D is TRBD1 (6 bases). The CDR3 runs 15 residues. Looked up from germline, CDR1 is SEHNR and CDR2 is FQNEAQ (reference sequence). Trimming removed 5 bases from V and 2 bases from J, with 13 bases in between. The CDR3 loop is CASSPRGGAGNTIYF. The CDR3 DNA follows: TGTGCCAGCAGCCCAAGGGGGGGTGCTGGAAACACCATATATTTT.

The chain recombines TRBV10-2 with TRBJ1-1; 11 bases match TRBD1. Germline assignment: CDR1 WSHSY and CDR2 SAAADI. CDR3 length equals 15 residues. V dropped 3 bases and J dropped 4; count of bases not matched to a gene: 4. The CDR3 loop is CASSDRTGGVTEAFF. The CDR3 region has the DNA TGCGCCAGCAGTGATCGGACAGGGGGCGTCACTGAAGCTTTCTTT.

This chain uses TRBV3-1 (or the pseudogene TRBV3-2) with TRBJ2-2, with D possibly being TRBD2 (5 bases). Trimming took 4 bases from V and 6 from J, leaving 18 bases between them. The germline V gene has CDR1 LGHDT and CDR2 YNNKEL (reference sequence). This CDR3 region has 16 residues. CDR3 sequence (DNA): TGTGCCAGCAGCCCATTGGCCGGGGTTGAGGCCGGGGAGCTGTTTTTT. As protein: CASSPLAGVEAGELFF.

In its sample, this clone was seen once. In DNA form, the CDR3 reads TGTGCCAGCAGCAATTTCCCGGGACAGGGTCCCGGCTACACCTTC. Translating it yields CASSNFPGQGPGYTF. The rearrangement uses TRBV6-5 and TRBJ1-2; 9 bases match TRBD1. The germline V gene has CDR1 MNHEY and CDR2 SVGAGI. Trimming at V came to 6 bases and at J to 8 bases, leaving 13 bases not matched to a gene. The CDR3 runs to 15 residues.

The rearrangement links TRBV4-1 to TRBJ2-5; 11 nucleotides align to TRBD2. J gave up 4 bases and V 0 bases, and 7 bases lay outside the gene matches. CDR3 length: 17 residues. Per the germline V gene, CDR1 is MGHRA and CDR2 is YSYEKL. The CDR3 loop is CASSQEALAGGGETQYF. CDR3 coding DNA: TGCGCCAGCAGCCAAGAAGCGCTAGCGGGGGGAGGAGAGACCCAGTACTTC.

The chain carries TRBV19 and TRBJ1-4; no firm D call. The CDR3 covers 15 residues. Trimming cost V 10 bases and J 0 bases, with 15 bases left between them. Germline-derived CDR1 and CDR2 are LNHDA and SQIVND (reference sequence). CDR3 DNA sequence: TGTGCCACTCGCGGGTGGGAAACAACTAATGAAAAACTGTTTTTT. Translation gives CATRGWETTNEKLFF.

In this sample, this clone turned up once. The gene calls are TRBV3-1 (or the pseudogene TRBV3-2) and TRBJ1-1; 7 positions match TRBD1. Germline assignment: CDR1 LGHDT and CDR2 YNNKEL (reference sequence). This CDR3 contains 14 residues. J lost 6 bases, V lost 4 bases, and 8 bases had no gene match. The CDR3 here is CASSPSLGGSEAFF. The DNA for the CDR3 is TGTGCCAGCAGCCCCTCCCTAGGGGGCTCTGAAGCTTTCTTT.

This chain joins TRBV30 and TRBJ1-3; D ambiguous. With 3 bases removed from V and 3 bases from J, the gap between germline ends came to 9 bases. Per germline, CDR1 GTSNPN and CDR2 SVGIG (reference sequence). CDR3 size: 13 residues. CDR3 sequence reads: CAWRVGSGNTIYF. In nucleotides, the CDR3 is TGTGCCTGGAGAGTGGGCAGTGGAAACACCATATATTTT.

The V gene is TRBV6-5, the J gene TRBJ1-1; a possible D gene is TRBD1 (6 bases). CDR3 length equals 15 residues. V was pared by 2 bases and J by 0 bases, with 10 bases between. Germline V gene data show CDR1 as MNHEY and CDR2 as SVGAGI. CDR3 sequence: CASSYGGQMNTEAFF. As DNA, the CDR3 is TGTGCCAGCAGTTACGGGGGCCAAATGAACACTGAAGCTTTCTTT.

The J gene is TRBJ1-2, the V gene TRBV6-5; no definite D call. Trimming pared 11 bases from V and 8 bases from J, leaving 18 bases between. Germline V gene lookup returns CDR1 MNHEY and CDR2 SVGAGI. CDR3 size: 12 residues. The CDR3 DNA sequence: TGTGCCGGATCACAAGAGCGAACGGGCTACACCTTC. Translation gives CAGSQERTGYTF.

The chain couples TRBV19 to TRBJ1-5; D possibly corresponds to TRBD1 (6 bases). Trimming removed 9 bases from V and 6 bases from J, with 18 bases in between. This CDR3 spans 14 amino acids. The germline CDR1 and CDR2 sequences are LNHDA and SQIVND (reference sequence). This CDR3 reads CASQLQGYGQPQHF. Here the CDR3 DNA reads TGTGCCAGCCAACTACAGGGATACGGTCAGCCCCAGCATTTT.

The CDR3 sequence is CASSYPRAGTYEQYF. DNA for the CDR3: TGTGCCAGCAGTTACCCCCGGGCAGGGACCTACGAGCAGTACTTC. The chain uses TRBV6-6 and TRBJ2-7; D possibly corresponds to TRBD1 (5 bases). CDR1 MNHNY and CDR2 SVGAGI come from the germline V gene (reference sequence). The CDR3 is made up of 15 amino acids. V lost 2 bases and J 2 bases, leaving 13 bases between the germline ends.